This TCR beta chain was profiled in a study of cytomegalovirus exposure and HLA in healthy donors. Study-level results: In a later analysis, a missense DCLRE1C variant was linked to TCR beta V- and J-gene trimming. Accurate prediction of HLA-A and HLA-B alleles (for most subjects) was reportedly achieved from TCR beta sequences. Relative to the approximately 680-donor mean, N-insertions were reportedly fewer in an Asian-associated ancestry cluster in a later analysis.

In regard to this clone: Its target is unknown.

A multiplex PCR was run with 60 Vbeta primers and 13 Jbeta primers. Profiling relied on immunoSEQ multiplex PCR, and the TCRdb table lists in-frame clones only, not all of them. Among fewer than 150,000 clones listed, 70% to 80% were seen once. This CDR3 has 11 residues. CDR1 and CDR2 from the germline V gene are DFQATT and SNEGSKA (reference sequence). Trimming left V 3 bases short and J 11 bases short, with 11 bases between. The chain couples TRBV20-1 to TRBJ2-1; the D gene is possibly TRBD1 (6 bases). The receptor was isolated from a middle-aged woman in good health and CMV-seropositive. The source material was PBMCs. In DNA form, the CDR3 reads TGCAGTGCTAGTAATACAGGGAAGCAGTTCTTC. This translates into CSASNTGKQFF.